Below are 4 T cell receptor beta chains sequenced from a single sample in a study of shared clonotypes between healthy human individuals. Repertoires were generated with immunoSEQ multiplex PCR, while TCRdb's copy carries only in-frame clones and drops some. The table records hundreds of thousands of clones, less than 96% of them present only once. Source material: naive CD4+ T cells sorted from blood. Noted subset: CD45RA+ positively selected. These receptors were taken from a woman aged 30 to 39 in good health.

The chain employs TRBV5-1 and TRBJ2-2, with TRBD2 matching 9 bases. V dropped 2 bases and J dropped 5; count of bases not matched to a gene: 4. The CDR3 has 15 residues. CDR1 SGHRS and CDR2 YFSETQ come from the germline V gene. CDR3 region: CASSFAGGRTGELFF. The CDR3 DNA sequence: TGCGCCAGCAGCTTTGCGGGAGGGAGGACCGGGGAGCTGTTTTTT.

The chain couples TRBV10-3 to TRBJ1-2; D gene uncertain. Germline assignment: CDR1 ENHRY and CDR2 SYGVKD. This CDR3 is built from 11 residues. Trimming shortened V by 11 bases and J by 1 base, and 8 bases separated the two germline ends. The CDR3 nucleotides are TGTGCCCCCCGGGTTAACTATGGCTACACCTTC. Translated, it gives CAPRVNYGYTF.

The V and J genes are TRBV2 and TRBJ2-5; 7 bases are shared with TRBD1. The junction had 4 bases not matched to a gene; V was cut back by 2 bases and J by 1 base. The CDR3 runs to 15 residues. Germline CDR1 is SNHLY and CDR2 is FYNNEI. CDR3 sequence: CASSELAGGQETQYF. The CDR3 coding sequence is TGTGCCAGCAGTGAATTGGCAGGGGGCCAAGAGACCCAGTACTTC.

The V and J genes are TRBV9 and TRBJ2-2; D possibly matches TRBD1 or TRBD2 (5 bases each). V lost 0 bases and J lost 8, with 11 bases in between. Germline CDR1 SGDLS, CDR2 YYNGEE. The CDR3 is made up of 14 amino acids. DNA of the CDR3: TGTGCCAGCAGCGTAGTTGGGGGATCGGGGGAGCTGTTTTTT. Encoded protein: CASSVVGGSGELFF.